The 32 T cell receptor beta chains in this list originate from one sample, sequenced in a study of neoadjuvant anti-PD-1 for oral cavity cancer. The protocol was immunoSEQ multiplex PCR, while the TCRdb copy is restricted to in-frame clones and leaves out a portion. The sample holds thousands of clones; about 60% are singletons and the top ten take around 5.9%. The specimen was tumor tissue, collected before nivolumab (anti-PD-1) treatment. Source of these receptors: a person aged 35 to 85 with oral cavity squamous cell carcinoma.

CDR3 residues: CASSLAGQMETQYF. CDR3 sequence (DNA): TGTGCCAGCAGCTTAGCGGGTCAGATGGAGACCCAGTACTTC. The rearrangement links TRBV7-7 to TRBJ2-5; D remains ambiguous. CDR3 size: 14 residues. Germline V CDR1 and CDR2: SSHAT, FNYEAQ (reference sequence). Between the trimmed V and J ends, which lost 0 bases and 5 bases, there was a span of 10 bases.

The chain employs TRBV6-6 and TRBJ2-3; maybe TRBD2 (5 bases). Trimming left V 6 bases short and J 1 base short, with 11 bases between. This CDR3 is built from 14 residues. CDR1 and CDR2 (germline): MNHNY, SVGAGI (reference sequence). CDR3 sequence reads: CASSPGRGTDTQYF. In DNA form, the CDR3 reads TGTGCCAGCAGCCCCGGGCGGGGCACAGATACGCAGTATTTT.

The chain recombines TRBV7-9 with TRBJ1-5, with no clear D. The length of the CDR3 is 16 residues. The V gene's germline CDR1 is SEHNR and CDR2 FQNEAQ (reference sequence). The V end lost 4 bases, the J end lost 2 bases, and 15 bases lay between the germline ends. CDR3 amino acids: CASSSWAADGNQPQHF. CDR3 coding DNA: TGTGCCAGCAGCTCCTGGGCTGCCGATGGCAATCAGCCCCAGCATTTT.

This rearrangement joins TRBV9 to TRBJ2-2; 14 nucleotides align to TRBD2. From germline, CDR1 is SGDLS and CDR2 YYNGEE. With V trimmed by 0 bases and J by 4 bases, 11 bases remained unmatched. The CDR3 is 20 amino acids. The CDR3 DNA reads as TGTGCCAGCAGCGTAGTTCGACTAGCGGGAGGGCCGGGGTCCACCGGGGAGCTGTTTTTT. Encoded protein: CASSVVRLAGGPGSTGELFF.

Sample share makes this clone medium-sized (0.01 to 0.1%). The chain links TRBV21-1 to TRBJ1-2. TRBV21-1 is a known pseudogene. The CDR3 has 12 residues. CDR3 DNA: TGTGCCAGCACCTCAAGCTCCTATGGCTACACCTTC. It yields the protein CASTSSSYGYTF.

The rearrangement joins TRBV2 to TRBJ2-1, with D perhaps given as TRBD1 or TRBD2 (6 bases each). The CDR3 runs to 15 residues. The ends were cut back, 7 bases at V and 6 bases at J, with 19 bases in the middle. CDR1 and CDR2 (germline): SNHLY, FYNNEI. In nucleotides, the CDR3 is TGTGCCAGCACCTTTTCGGGACTGGGGGCCAATGAGCAGTTCTTC. Translated, it gives CASTFSGLGANEQFF. The variable domain in full, completed from reference TRBV2 and TRBJ2-1, reads EPEVTQTPSHQVTQMGQEVILRCVPISNHLYFYWYRQILGQKVEFLVSFYNNEISEKSEIFDDQFSVERPDGSNFTLKIRSTKLEDSAMYFCASTFSGLGANEQFFGPGTRLTVL.

The CDR3 spells CASRRGRAFF. CDR3 nucleotide sequence: TGTGCCAGCAGGAGGGGTAGGGCTTTCTTT. The gene calls are TRBV28 and TRBJ1-1, with TRBD1 as a possible D gene (5 bases). The CDR3 covers 10 residues. Between the trimmed V and J ends, which lost 6 bases and 11 bases, there was a span of 10 bases. Germline V lookup: CDR1 MDHEN, CDR2 SYDVKM.

This clone was counted only a few times. The V and J genes are TRBV6-1 and TRBJ1-5; D is undetermined. V shed 4 bases and J shed 2 bases, with 12 bases lying between them. The germline gives CDR1 MNHNS, CDR2 SASEGT. The CDR3 has 15 amino acids. The DNA for the CDR3 is TGTGCCAGCAGTGTAAGACCTCGTGGCAATCAGCCCCAGCATTTT. Translation: CASSVRPRGNQPQHF.

CDR3: CASSLKTYEQYF. DNA of the CDR3: TGTGCCAGCAGCTTAAAGACCTACGAGCAGTACTTC. The chain links TRBV11-2 to TRBJ2-7; D is uncertain. CDR3 length: 12 amino acids. The germline CDR1 and CDR2 sequences are SGHAT and FQNNGV. The V gene lost 2 bases and the J gene lost 2 bases, with 4 bases spanning the gap.

This chain links TRBV18 with TRBJ1-4; D unresolved. With 6 bases removed from V and 3 bases from J, the gap between germline ends came to 5 bases. The CDR3 spans 12 residues. Germline values: CDR1 KGHSH, CDR2 LQKENI. CDR3 residues: CASSGSNEKLFF. CDR3 nucleotides: TGTGCCAGCTCGGGTTCTAATGAAAAACTGTTTTTT.

The chain combines TRBV5-1 with TRBJ1-3, with D hard to call. V lost 0 bases and J 0 bases, leaving 10 bases between the germline ends. This CDR3 region has 16 residues. Germline CDR1 SGHRS, CDR2 YFSETQ. CDR3 in DNA: TGCGCCAGCAGCTTGGATGGACCTAGCTCTGGAAACACCATATATTTT. Amino acids: CASSLDGPSSGNTIYF.

This clone was picked up a small number of times. The chain joins TRBV11-2 to TRBJ2-2; 10 bases agree with TRBD1. J gave up 0 bases and V 5 bases, and 9 bases lay outside the gene matches. The CDR3 sequence is 18 residues long. The germline gives CDR1 SGHAT, CDR2 FQNNGV. CDR3 sequence reads: CASSRDRGRRANTGELFF. The DNA for the CDR3 is TGTGCCAGCAGCCGGGACAGGGGAAGAAGGGCGAACACCGGGGAGCTGTTTTTT. Full variable domain (remainder filled in from reference TRBV11-2 and TRBJ2-2): EAGVAQSPRYKIIEKRQSVAFWCNPISGHATLYWYQQILGQGPKLLIQFQNNGVVDDSQLPKDRFSAERLKGVDSTLKIQPAKLEDSAVYLCASSRDRGRRANTGELFFGEGSRLTVL.

The chain carries TRBV5-6 and TRBJ2-3, with TRBD1 identical over 7 bases. The trim removed 3 bases at V and 2 bases at J, leaving 9 bases unmatched. Looked up from germline, CDR1 is SGHDT and CDR2 is YYEEEE. This CDR3 has 16 amino acids. The CDR3: CASSYRTGTATDTQYF. The CDR3 DNA sequence: TGTGCCAGCAGCTATAGAACCGGGACAGCCACAGATACGCAGTATTTT.

This chain joins TRBV28 and TRBJ1-4; tentatively, D is TRBD1 (5 bases). Germline V gene data show CDR1 as MDHEN and CDR2 as SYDVKM. V was shortened by 6 bases and J by 8 bases, with 16 bases between the two germline ends. The CDR3 sequence is 14 residues long. Here the CDR3 DNA reads TGTGCCAGCAGGGCCGGGACCTTTTGGGAAAAACTGTTTTTT. It yields the protein CASRAGTFWEKLFF.

By share of the sample, this clone is large. V is TRBV6-5 and J is TRBJ2-7, with D possibly called TRBD1 or TRBD2 (5 bases each). The CDR3 loop spans 13 amino acids. Per germline, CDR1 MNHEY and CDR2 SVGAGI. Trimming removed 6 bases at V and 4 bases at J, with 13 bases between. Written as DNA, the CDR3 is TGTGCCAGCAGCCCTCCGGGACGATACGAGCAGTACTTC. Translation: CASSPPGRYEQYF.

The chain has TRBV5-1 and TRBJ1-1; D is unresolved. The V gene lost 5 bases and the J gene lost 1 base, with 12 bases spanning the gap. The CDR3 sequence is 14 residues long. CDR1 and CDR2 (germline): SGHRS, YFSETQ. In DNA, the CDR3 is TGCGCCAGCAGTACCCGGGGAGGGAACACTGAAGCTTTCTTT. Its protein product is CASSTRGGNTEAFF. The full variable domain, in which reference TRBV5-1 and TRBJ1-1 provide the parts outside the CDR3, is KAGVTQTPRYLIKTRGQQVTLSCSPISGHRSVSWYQQTPGQGLQFLFEYFSETQRNKGNFPGRFSGRQFSNSRSEMNVSTLELGDSALYLCASSTRGGNTEAFFGQGTRLTVV.

This clone has only one observation. This sequence joins TRBV27 and TRBJ1-1, with D unclear. The V and J ends lost 0 bases and 3 bases respectively, with 8 bases between them. Germline V lookup: CDR1 MNHEY, CDR2 SMNVEV (reference sequence). The CDR3 is made up of 14 amino acids. CDR3 sequence: CASSLSGAHTEAFF. The CDR3 nucleotides read TGTGCCAGCAGTTTATCCGGCGCCCACACTGAAGCTTTCTTT.

Worth noting for this clone: At one end the junction does not follow the germline gene, possibly because of a read error. The chain couples TRBV10-3 to TRBJ2-1; 10 bases fit TRBD2. Germline V CDR1 and CDR2: ENHRY, SYGVKD. The CDR3 is 15 residues long. The CDR3 is CASSEIAGGGYEQFF. The CDR3, as DNA: TGTGCCAGCAGTGAAATAGCGGGAGGAGGCTATGAGCAGTTCTTC.

The rearrangement links TRBV5-4 to TRBJ1-2, with 9 bases that match TRBD1. The CDR3 sequence is 14 residues long. Trimming cost V 2 bases and J 5 bases; bases outside gene matches: 4. The germline CDR1 and CDR2 sequences are SGHNT and YYREEE (reference sequence). DNA of the CDR3: TGTGCCAGCAGCTTTGGGGACAGGGATTATGGCTACACCTTC. Protein: CASSFGDRDYGYTF.

The V call is TRBV5-6, the J call TRBJ1-3; TRBD1 is a possible D gene (6 bases). The V gene lost 5 bases and the J gene lost 2 bases, with 11 bases spanning the gap. Germline V CDR1 and CDR2: SGHDT, YYEEEE. The CDR3 spans 14 residues. DNA for the CDR3: TGTGCCAGCAGATCCGAGGGGGCTGGAAACACCATATATTTT. Protein: CASRSEGAGNTIYF.

The chain combines TRBV29-1 with TRBJ2-7; possibly TRBD1 for D (6 bases). This CDR3 has 14 amino acids. The V end lost 1 base, the J end lost 4 bases, and 14 bases lay between the germline ends. The germline V gene has CDR1 SQVTM and CDR2 ANQGSEA. CDR3 coding DNA: TGCAGCGTTGAAGGGACCCAGGGGCGGTACGAGCAGTACTTC. This translates into CSVEGTQGRYEQYF.

In this sample, this clone turned up a few times. The chain combines TRBV2 with TRBJ2-6; 7 bases are a match to TRBD1. The germline gives CDR1 SNHLY, CDR2 FYNNEI. This CDR3 has 16 amino acids. V dropped 8 bases and J dropped 0; count of bases not matched to a gene: 7. CDR3: CASRGQRVSGANVLTF. As DNA, the CDR3 is TGTGCCAGCCGGGGACAGAGAGTCTCTGGGGCCAACGTCCTGACTTTC. Full variable domain (outside the CDR3, taken from reference TRBV2 and TRBJ2-6): EPEVTQTPSHQVTQMGQEVILRCVPISNHLYFYWYRQILGQKVEFLVSFYNNEISEKSEIFDDQFSVERPDGSNFTLKIRSTKLEDSAMYFCASRGQRVSGANVLTFGAGSRLTVL.

The genes are TRBV10-3 and TRBJ1-3, with D hard to call. CDR3 length: 13 residues. Germline V gene lookup returns CDR1 ENHRY and CDR2 SYGVKD. V was shortened by 6 bases and J by 4 bases, with 10 bases between the two germline ends. CDR3 loop: CAIREASGNTIYF. The DNA of the CDR3 is TGTGCCATCAGAGAGGCATCCGGAAACACCATATATTTT.

This chain links TRBV6-1 with TRBJ2-2; D call uncertain. The germline V gene encodes CDR1 MNHNS and CDR2 SASEGT. CDR3 length: 14 residues. V was trimmed by 6 bases and J by 1 base, leaving 9 bases between them. The CDR3 DNA reads as TGTGCCAGCAGCCCTAACAGGAACACCGGGGAGCTGTTTTTT. It is translated as CASSPNRNTGELFF.

This clone was counted a few times. This chain uses TRBV5-1 with TRBJ1-4; D is ambiguous. Trimming took off 2 bases at V and 3 bases at J, with 8 bases between the two ends. Germline CDR1 SGHRS, CDR2 YFSETQ. The length of the CDR3 is 14 residues. The CDR3 spells CASSFGEANEKLFF. CDR3 nucleotides: TGCGCCAGCAGCTTCGGTGAAGCTAATGAAAAACTGTTTTTT. The entire variable domain, with the rest obtained from reference TRBV5-1 and TRBJ1-4, is as follows: KAGVTQTPRYLIKTRGQQVTLSCSPISGHRSVSWYQQTPGQGLQFLFEYFSETQRNKGNFPGRFSGRQFSNSRSEMNVSTLELGDSALYLCASSFGEANEKLFFGSGTQLSVL.

This clone was seen only a few times. The rearrangement joins TRBV2 to TRBJ2-7; no definite D call. V lost 3 bases to trimming and J lost 6 bases, with 9 bases between them. CDR1 and CDR2 from the germline V gene are SNHLY and FYNNEI. There are 12 residues in the CDR3. As DNA, the CDR3 is TGTGCCAGCAGTGATGAAAAAACCGAGCAGTACTTC. Encoded protein: CASSDEKTEQYF. Supplemented by reference TRBV2 and TRBJ2-7, the full variable domain reads EPEVTQTPSHQVTQMGQEVILRCVPISNHLYFYWYRQILGQKVEFLVSFYNNEISEKSEIFDDQFSVERPDGSNFTLKIRSTKLEDSAMYFCASSDEKTEQYFGPGTRLTVT.

This clone has just a few counts. V and J are TRBV7-9 and TRBJ1-6; tentatively, D is TRBD1 (6 bases). Trimming cost V 5 bases and J 10 bases, with 15 bases left between them. Looked up from germline, CDR1 is SEHNR and CDR2 is FQNEAQ (reference sequence). This CDR3 comprises 14 residues. CDR3 coding DNA: TGTGCCAGCAGCCCTCCTCTCGGGGGCTCACCCCTCCACTTT. This gives the protein CASSPPLGGSPLHF.

The chain joins TRBV4-1 to TRBJ1-1; TRBD1 aligns across 9 bases. Trimming cost V 3 bases and J 10 bases; bases outside gene matches: 6. The CDR3 is 13 amino acids. The germline V gene has CDR1 MGHRA and CDR2 YSYEKL. The CDR3 sequence is CASSQDPTGGAFF. The DNA for the CDR3 is TGCGCCAGCAGCCAGGATCCGACAGGGGGAGCTTTCTTT.

This chain connects TRBV6-6 to TRBJ2-7; 9 bases line up with TRBD1. Germline V gives CDR1 MNHNY, CDR2 SVGAGI (reference sequence). The length of the CDR3 is 14 residues. The ends lost 2 bases at V and 6 bases at J; junction bases unmatched: 5. The CDR3 DNA is TGTGCCAGCAGTTACCAACAGGGGGCGGGCGAGCAGTACTTC. The encoded protein is CASSYQQGAGEQYF.

The V call is TRBV27, the J call TRBJ1-2; D perhaps matches TRBD1 (6 bases). Germline V gives CDR1 MNHEY, CDR2 SMNVEV (reference sequence). There are 13 residues in the CDR3. The ends were cut back, 0 bases at V and 8 bases at J, with 10 bases in the middle. CDR3 coding DNA: TGTGCCAGCAGTTTATCCCACAGGGAGGGCTACACCTTC. Its translation is CASSLSHREGYTF.

The chain recombines TRBV2 with TRBJ2-5; 13 positions match TRBD2. CDR1 and CDR2 (germline): SNHLY, FYNNEI. J was trimmed by 5 bases and V by 5 bases; bases with no gene match: 8. The CDR3 contains 16 residues. The CDR3, as DNA: TGTGCCAGCAGTCCTGGACTAGCGGGGGTAGGGGAGACCCAGTACTTC. This sequence encodes CASSPGLAGVGETQYF.

This clone was seen a few times. The chain recombines TRBV7-9 with TRBJ1-1; D call uncertain. Germline V CDR1 and CDR2: SEHNR, FQNEAQ (reference sequence). This CDR3 has 13 residues. The germline V and J ends were trimmed by 1 base and 0 bases, with 3 bases remaining between them. The CDR3 coding sequence is TGTGCCAGCAGCTTAGTTGTGAACACTGAAGCTTTCTTT. It yields the protein CASSLVVNTEAFF.